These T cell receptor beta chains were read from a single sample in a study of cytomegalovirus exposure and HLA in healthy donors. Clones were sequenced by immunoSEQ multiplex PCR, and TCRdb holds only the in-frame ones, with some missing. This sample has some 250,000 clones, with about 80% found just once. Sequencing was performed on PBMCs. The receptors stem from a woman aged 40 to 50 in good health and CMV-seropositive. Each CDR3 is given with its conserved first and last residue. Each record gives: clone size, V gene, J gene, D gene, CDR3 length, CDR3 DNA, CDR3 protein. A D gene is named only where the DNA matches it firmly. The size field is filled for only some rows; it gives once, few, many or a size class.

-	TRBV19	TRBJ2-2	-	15	TGTGCCAGTAGTATAGGACAGGACAACACCGGGGAGCTGTTTTTT	CASSIGQDNTGELFF
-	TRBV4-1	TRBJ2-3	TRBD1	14	TGCGCCAGCGGCGGACAGGGCTACACAGATACGCAGTATTTT	CASGGQGYTDTQYF
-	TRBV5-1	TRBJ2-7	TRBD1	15	TGCGCCAGCAGCTCGACGCCGGGACAGCAAGCTCAGCAGTACTTC	CASSSTPGQQAQQYF
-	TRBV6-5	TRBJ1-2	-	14	TGTGCCAGCAGTCCGCAGGGGACGTACCATGGCTACACCTTC	CASSPQGTYHGYTF
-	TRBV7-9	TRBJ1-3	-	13	TGTGCCAGCAGCCCCCCCACTGGAAACACCATATATTTT	CASSPPTGNTIYF
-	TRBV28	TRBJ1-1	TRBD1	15	TGTGCCAGCAGTTCTGGGACAGCCGGGATAACTGAAGCTTTCTTT	CASSSGTAGITEAFF
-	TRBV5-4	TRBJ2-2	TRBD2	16	TGTGCCAGCAGCCTGGGACTAGCGGGAGCCCCCGGGGAGCTGTTTTTT	CASSLGLAGAPGELFF
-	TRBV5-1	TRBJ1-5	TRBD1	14	TGCGCCAGCAAGTTATCGGACAGGGGTCAGCCCCAGCATTTT	CASKLSDRGQPQHF
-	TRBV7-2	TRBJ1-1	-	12	TGTGCCAGCAGCTTAAATCAGGGAACAGCTTTCTTT	CASSLNQGTAFF
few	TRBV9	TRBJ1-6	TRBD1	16	TGTGCCAGCAGCGTCGGGACAGCCCTACGTGATTCACCCCTCCACTTT	CASSVGTALRDSPLHF
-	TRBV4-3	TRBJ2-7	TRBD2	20	TGCGCCAGCAGCCAAGATCCAGTAAGGGCTAGCGGGAGGGGTGTCTACGAGCAGTACTTC	CASSQDPVRASGRGVYEQYF